This is a list of T cell receptor beta chains from one sample in a study of response to subunit inactivated influenza vaccine. TCRdb re-called the RT-PCR reads with MiXCR, one entry per CDR3 protein. The sample yields 300,000 to 350,000 distinct CDR3 sequences, just over 20% seen once. The sequencing used PBMCs from blood, collected less than 22 months after vaccination. Receptor source: a man in his fifties or sixties who received an inactivated influenza vaccine. The CDR3 runs from the conserved cysteine through the conserved F or W. D genes are given only for firm matches. Only some rows state a clone size, as once, few, many or a class for expanded clones.

D: TRBD1
V: TRBV6-5
J: TRBJ2-7
size: NA
CDR3: CASSLYRGSTYSYEQYF
DNA: TGTGCCAGCAGTTTATACAGGGGGTCTACCTATTCCTACGAGCAGTACTTC

D: NA
V: TRBV6-4
J: TRBJ1-6
size: many
CDR3: CASSDSPGDNSPLHF
DNA: TGTGCCAGCAGTGACTCGCCAGGGGATAATTCACCCCTCCACTTT

D: NA
V: TRBV5-5
J: TRBJ2-2
size: NA
CDR3: CASSRGTRSGELFF
DNA: TGTGCCAGCAGCCGGGGGACCCGGTCCGGGGAGCTGTTTTTT

D: NA
V: TRBV5-6
J: TRBJ1-1
size: few
CDR3: CASSLRGARATEAFF
DNA: TGTGCCAGCAGCTTGCGTGGGGCGAGGGCCACTGAAGCTTTCTTT

D: TRBD1
V: TRBV12-3/TRBV12-4
J: TRBJ1-4
size: NA
CDR3: CASSFSHRGEKLFF
DNA: TGTGCCAGCAGTTTTTCCCACAGGGGCGAAAAACTGTTTTTT

D: TRBD1
V: TRBV5-1
J: TRBJ1-1
size: NA
CDR3: CASSSGQAQNTEAFF
DNA: TGCGCCAGCAGCTCGGGACAGGCCCAGAACACTGAAGCTTTCTTT

D: NA
V: TRBV6-1
J: TRBJ1-1
size: many
CDR3: CASTRTEWTEAFF
DNA: TGTGCCAGCACCCGTACAGAGTGGACTGAAGCTTTCTTT

D: NA
V: TRBV7-3
J: TRBJ2-2
size: NA
CDR3: CASRATGLTTGELFF
DNA: TGTGCCAGCCGGGCCACGGGACTCACCACCGGGGAGCTGTTTTTT

D: TRBD1
V: TRBV5-1
J: TRBJ2-1
size: NA
CDR3: CASSTGTGAYNEQFF
DNA: TGCGCCAGCAGCACTGGGACAGGGGCCTACAATGAGCAGTTCTTC

D: NA
V: TRBV10-3
J: TRBJ2-1
size: few
CDR3: CAISVDSYNEQFF
DNA: TGTGCCATCAGTGTCGACTCCTACAATGAGCAGTTCTTC

D: NA
V: TRBV9
J: TRBJ1-6
size: many
CDR3: CASSVGVGSPLHF
DNA: TGTGCCAGCAGCGTAGGGGTCGGTTCACCCCTCCACTTT

D: NA
V: TRBV11-1
J: TRBJ2-7
size: few
CDR3: CASSSDRVSYEQYF
DNA: TGTGCCAGCAGCTCCGACAGAGTCTCCTACGAGCAGTACTTC

D: TRBD1
V: TRBV5-1
J: TRBJ2-3
size: few
CDR3: CASSLEGQSTDTQYF
DNA: TGCGCCAGCAGCTTGGAGGGACAGAGCACAGATACGCAGTATTTT

D: NA
V: TRBV4-2
J: TRBJ2-1
size: few
CDR3: CASRHTGTNEQFF
DNA: TGTGCCAGCAGGCACACAGGGACCAATGAGCAGTTCTTC

D: NA
V: TRBV5-8
J: TRBJ2-1
size: NA
CDR3: CASSLPRGDAYNEQFF
DNA: TGTGCCAGCAGCTTGCCTAGGGGGGACGCCTACAATGAGCAGTTCTTC

D: NA
V: TRBV20-1
J: TRBJ2-1
size: NA
CDR3: CSARDGLAPSPFF
DNA: TGCAGTGCTAGAGATGGGCTAGCCCCGAGCCCGTTCTTC

D: TRBD2
V: TRBV11-2
J: TRBJ2-5
size: NA
CDR3: CASSPSPLTAGGRETQYF
DNA: TGTGCCAGCAGCCCATCCCCCCTCACTGCGGGGGGGCGAGAGACCCAGTACTTC

D: TRBD2
V: TRBV2
J: TRBJ2-3
size: NA
CDR3: CASSFTSGGTDTQYF
DNA: TGTGCCAGCAGTTTCACTAGCGGGGGCACAGATACGCAGTATTTT

D: TRBD1
V: TRBV6-1
J: TRBJ2-1
size: NA
CDR3: CASSPPGTGSYEQFF
DNA: TGTGCCAGCAGCCCCCCCGGGACAGGGTCGTATGAGCAGTTCTTC

D: NA
V: TRBV10-2
J: TRBJ2-7
size: NA
CDR3: CASRSKRGESSSYEQYF
DNA: TGCGCCAGCAGATCCAAGAGAGGGGAGTCCTCCTCCTACGAGCAGTACTTC

D: TRBD1
V: TRBV29-1
J: TRBJ2-1
size: few
CDR3: CSTRTGVAEQFF
DNA: TGCAGCACCCGGACAGGGGTGGCTGAGCAGTTCTTC

D: NA
V: TRBV5-4
J: TRBJ2-5
size: NA
CDR3: CASSLRGTRQETQYF
DNA: TGTGCCAGCAGCTTGAGGGGGACAAGACAAGAGACCCAGTACTTC

D: TRBD1
V: TRBV6-1
J: TRBJ1-5
size: NA
CDR3: CASSDPRGQGYSNQPQHF
DNA: TGTGCCAGCAGTGACCCCCGGGGACAGGGTTATAGCAATCAGCCCCAGCATTTT

D: NA
V: TRBV9
J: TRBJ2-2
size: NA
CDR3: CASSKTPAGFTGELFF
DNA: TGTGCCAGCAGCAAGACTCCGGCGGGTTTTACCGGGGAGCTGTTTTTT

D: NA
V: TRBV3-1
J: TRBJ2-5
size: many
CDR3: CASSRWGSYQETQYF
DNA: TGTGCCAGCAGCCGCTGGGGTAGCTACCAAGAGACCCAGTACTTC

D: NA
V: TRBV12-3/TRBV12-4
J: TRBJ1-4
size: NA
CDR3: CASGDLREGSEKLFF
DNA: TGTGCCAGCGGTGATTTGCGGGAAGGGAGTGAAAAACTGTTTTTT

D: TRBD1
V: TRBV7-8
J: TRBJ1-4
size: NA
CDR3: CASSPGTGTLNEKLFF
DNA: TGTGCCAGCAGCCCCGGGACAGGGACCCTAAATGAAAAACTGTTTTTT

D: TRBD1
V: TRBV25-1
J: TRBJ1-1
size: few
CDR3: CASSEWGTGADTEAFF
DNA: TGTGCCAGCAGTGAATGGGGGACAGGGGCGGACACTGAAGCTTTCTTT

D: NA
V: TRBV5-6
J: TRBJ2-3
size: few
CDR3: CASSRFRDTQYF
DNA: TGTGCCAGCAGCCGCTTCCGAGATACGCAGTATTTT

D: TRBD2
V: TRBV7-9
J: TRBJ2-3
size: NA
CDR3: CASSLTSGVTDTQYF
DNA: TGTGCCAGCAGCTTGACTAGCGGGGTCACAGATACGCAGTATTTT

D: NA
V: TRBV12-3/TRBV12-4
J: TRBJ2-4
size: NA
CDR3: CASSFFDKNIQYF
DNA: TGTGCCAGCAGTTTTTTTGACAAAAACATTCAGTACTTC

D: TRBD1
V: TRBV20-1
J: TRBJ1-6
size: many
CDR3: CSARGPGGNSHSPLHF
DNA: TGCAGTGCTAGAGGCCCAGGGGGAAACTCTCATTCACCCCTCCACTTT

D: NA
V: TRBV20-1
J: TRBJ2-1
size: many
CDR3: CSVPDWTDNEQFF
DNA: TGCAGTGTCCCAGACTGGACAGACAATGAGCAGTTCTTC

D: NA
V: TRBV12-3/TRBV12-4
J: TRBJ2-1
size: once
CDR3: CASSFWNNEQFF
DNA: TGTGCCAGCAGTTTTTGGAACAATGAGCAGTTCTTC

D: TRBD1
V: TRBV2
J: TRBJ2-7
size: NA
CDR3: CASIRDRLYEQYF
DNA: TGTGCCAGCATACGGGACAGACTATACGAGCAGTACTTC

D: NA
V: TRBV6-5
J: TRBJ1-1
size: few
CDR3: CASSYSIGFSPSGAFF
DNA: TGTGCCAGCAGTTACTCGATAGGTTTTAGCCCCTCCGGGGCTTTCTTT

D: NA
V: TRBV6-2/TRBV6-3
J: TRBJ2-7
size: NA
CDR3: CASSAGHHEQYF
DNA: TGTGCCAGCAGCGCAGGACACCACGAGCAGTACTTC

D: TRBD2
V: TRBV11-2
J: TRBJ2-3
size: few
CDR3: CASSLDSGLAGVVTDTQYF
DNA: TGTGCCAGCAGCTTAGATAGCGGACTAGCGGGGGTAGTCACAGATACGCAGTATTTT

D: NA
V: TRBV7-2
J: TRBJ1-4
size: many
CDR3: CASSLAGGPNEKLFF
DNA: TGTGCCAGCAGCTTAGCGGGAGGGCCTAATGAAAAACTGTTTTTT

D: NA
V: TRBV7-2
J: TRBJ1-5
size: NA
CDR3: CASSLDSANQPQHF
DNA: TGTGCCAGCAGCTTGGACAGTGCCAATCAGCCCCAGCATTTT

D: NA
V: TRBV4-1
J: TRBJ1-5
size: many
CDR3: CASSQDPAGRGGNQPQHF
DNA: TGCGCCAGCAGCCAAGATCCGGCAGGGAGGGGGGGAAATCAGCCCCAGCATTTT